This T cell receptor (beta chain) appears in the sequencing data of a study of cytomegalovirus exposure and HLA in healthy donors (dated by TCRdb to 2016 to 2017). Regarding the study in general: According to an earlier analysis of 587 of the donors, 150 million to 200 million T cells yielded over 90 million unique TCR beta sequences and roughly 280 Gb of sequence data. Across roughly 420 genotyped donors of the cohort, an average of approximately 220,000 unique TCR beta nucleotide sequences per donor were sequenced, and 15% to 20% of those sequences were non-productive. Every repertoire in the discovery cohort had been generated on one and the same sequencing platform. Roughly 5 DR-DQ haplotypes were handled as single units for association and clustering, since linkage in the cohort was strong. The later analysis used no new phenotypic data to find candidate immune exposures, relying instead on TCR beta sequences and their occurrence across donors. Both class I and class II loci were covered by HLA typing, at four-digit resolution. In a later analysis, previously published TCR beta repertoires from several hundred donors were re-analyzed and high-resolution HLA genotyping was added so that TCR occurrence patterns could be studied. Alongside the repertoire data, information on donor age, sex, ethnicity and CMV serostatus was compiled. An early release covering roughly 640 HLA-typed donors comprised around 300 gigabases of sequencing data and tens of millions of unique TCR sequences. An earlier analysis of some 600 of the donors applied high-throughput TCR beta sequencing to assess whether each TCR beta V gene segment acted as functional or pseudogenic. Besides the first cohort of 666 subjects, a separate validation cohort made up of over a hundred different subjects was used. Typing coverage differed by locus: A, B, C, DRB1 and DQB1 were typed in roughly 620-640 donors, DQA1 in about 500, DPA1 in around 600, and DPB1 in just under 490. The study combined high-throughput TCR immunosequencing, statistical association of individual TCRs with disease status, and machine learning to predict cytomegalovirus infection status. Genome-wide SNP genotypes for about three fifths of the roughly 700 donors were used in a later genetic analysis, which treated that subset as a discovery cohort. The study profiled the T cell repertoires of about 640 subjects by immunosequencing and related them to cytomegalovirus serostatus. The genetic ancestry cluster associated with self-reported Caucasian donors included 80% to 90% of the approximately 410 genotyped donors. The study aimed to test whether signatures of past pathogen exposure could be identified by cataloging public T cell receptors. On the study overall, not on this receptor specifically: In this cohort, only TCR beta chains were sequenced, and detectable features were limited by the absence of alpha or paired-chain data. In vitro tests confirmed that a few of the cytomegalovirus-associated TCR beta chains recognize cytomegalovirus antigens. In an earlier analysis of over 550 of the donors, most TCR beta V segments were observed in productive rearrangements about 87% or about 30% of the time, broadly matching IMGT annotations. Some IMGT-functional V segments, including TRBV6-2 and TRBV6-3, could not be distinguished by the 87-base-pair reads and were therefore excluded. Immune exposure information for the cohort was limited to CMV serostatus. A further reported finding was that TCR beta sequences accurately predicted the HLA-A and HLA-B alleles for most subjects in the first cohort. In a later genetic analysis, fewer N-insertions in productive TCRs were reported among donors in an Asian-associated ancestry cluster than the roughly 700-donor mean. The earlier analysis of approximately 560 of the donors excluded around 17 rarely observed V segments, including chromosome 9 orphons, because counts were too low. A later analysis found that TCR association rates varied across HLA loci, with DRB1 alleles showing the most associated TCRs and HLA-C alleles the fewest. The classifier was reported to diagnose cytomegalovirus status with high specificity and sensitivity in both the original and validation cohorts. Sequencing depth was assumed to be roughly uniform across donors in the presence/absence analyses, though that assumption may not hold. In a later analysis, HLA-associated TCR beta chains were found to be more clonally expanded and to have lower generation probabilities than equally common non-associated chains. In a later analysis, several top co-occurrence clusters were reported to appear linked to parvovirus B19, influenza, CMV and Epstein-Barr virus. A cluster of highly shared sequence variants was judged likely to represent a technical artifact of the sequencing pipeline. An association between a missense DCLRE1C variant and V-gene and J-gene trimming of TCR beta chains was found in a later genetic analysis and replicated in an independent cohort. A total of fewer than 200 TCR beta chains were listed by the study as associated with cytomegalovirus. In a later analysis, most CMV-associated TCR beta chains were found to appear HLA-restricted, with HLA associations seemingly driven largely by CMV exposure. Strong co-occurrence of HLA alleles, especially DR and DQ, made assigning TCR associations to individual alleles difficult. Specific HLA alleles were associated with roughly 16,000 TCR beta sequences at a false discovery rate of 0.05 in a later analysis. HLA typing was unavailable for some donors at each locus, so association tests used only the typed subset. Most TCR sequences were observed very rarely across donors, whereas some public TCRs were present in many individuals. Linkage disequilibrium might explain the correlated functional status among segregating V segments, but an unknown experimental factor could not be ruled out. The authors suggested that the approach could potentially be generalized to other disease states and immunological phenotypes.

CDR1 and CDR2 are read off the germline V gene as SGHAT and FQNNGV. Its CDR3 holds 13 amino acids, cysteine through phenylalanine. Just CDR3 DNA is preserved here, 39 bases in frame from base 1. V is cut by 5 bases and J by 5 bases, and the space between the germline ends is 10 bases. The cohort comprised 550 to 700 healthy bone marrow donors. All cohort members were sampled while nominally healthy, although unrecorded immune exposures were likely present. The donor tested CMV seronegative and was one of the 352 seronegative cohort members. A peripheral blood sample was provided by each donor, and peripheral blood mononuclear cells were used for TCR beta sequencing. The Qiagen DNeasy Blood Extraction Kit was used to extract genomic DNA from the blood cell samples. The library was obtained by the immunoSEQ multiplex PCR assay. For the multiplex PCR, a mixture combining 60 forward primers for TCR Vbeta segments and 13 reverse primers for TCR Jbeta segments was used. A multiplex PCR assay on genomic DNA amplified the CDR3 region of rearranged TCR beta genes. The Illumina HiSeq System was used to sequence the amplified TCR beta libraries as 87-base-pair reads. The paper's data handling went like this. In a later analysis, tens of millions of unique TCR beta chains were counted across the approximately 620 repertoires, and around 10 million of these chains were shared by at least two donors. Raw reads were error-corrected and collapsed into unique sequences by a nearest-neighbor algorithm in which closely related sequences were merged to remove PCR and sequencing errors. V, D and J gene segments were assigned by aligning CDR3 sequences to IMGT reference sequences. Each retained sequence needed at least a six-nucleotide match to both a V gene segment and a J gene segment. Rearrangements were classified as productive when the CDR3 lacked stop codons and remained in frame with V and J, and all other rearrangements were classified as non-productive. CDR3 was defined according to IMGT convention as the region running from the second conserved V-encoded cysteine to the conserved J-encoded phenylalanine. In an earlier analysis of around 600 of the donors, sequences lacking an unambiguous match to a single V gene segment were excluded. An earlier analysis of 500 to 700 of the donors classified V segments as functional when productive rearrangements were above 56.7% and as segregating when the standard deviation between donors was above 5%. A statistical classification framework was built for diagnosing cytomegalovirus status from the catalog of TCR beta chain sequences. In a later analysis, TCR nucleotide sequences were compared against IMGT/GENE-DB human TR gene sequences so that V and J genes could be assigned. A later analysis assigned CDR3 sequences and most-parsimonious VDJ recombination scenarios with the TCRdist pipeline. In a later analysis, each TCR beta chain was defined by its CDR3 amino acid sequence together with its V-gene family, and reads without a unique V-gene family were excluded. A later analysis removed 500 to 650 highly shared, low-generation-probability nucleotide sequences to deal with suspected cross-contamination and a sequencing artifact. A later analysis calculated a clonal expansion index for each public chain from normalized within-repertoire ranks of inferred template counts. In a later analysis, generation probabilities were computed using a VDJ recombination model fitted to out-of-frame rearrangements, and the results were checked against IGoR. A later analysis scored TCR-TCR, TCR-HLA and TCR-CMV co-occurrence with hypergeometric tests, applying a repertoire-size bias correction to TCR pairs. In a later analysis, false discovery rates were estimated by permuting HLA or CMV assignments 20 times. A later analysis grouped co-occurring TCRs with DBSCAN, adding TCRdist sequence similarity when clustering within HLA-allele-positive subsets. For co-occurrence clustering, repertoires with fewer than 30,000 or more than 120,000 public chains were excluded, along with five or six repertoires with anomalous nucleotide sharing. TCRdb carries this immuneACCESS record with in-frame sequences only. Its versions omit some clonotypes, under half of them owing to an unresolved V gene in the studies checked, with the rest unexplained. D and trimming come from the DNA, and the V and J calls and clone size come from that table. The sample contains some 160,000 clones, around 84% of them found a single time. Around 1.9% of the sample is in the top ten clones.

This clone was observed a few times. What this receptor recognizes is not known. Base quality data are lacking; no much larger clone is found one base away. The rearranged segments are TRBV11-2 and TRBJ1-5, with the identity of the D gene unclear. The TCR sequence derives from a man in his late teens or twenties in good health and CMV-seronegative. The source material was PBMCs. The CDR3 amino acid sequence is: CASSPDTDQPQHF. The DNA reads as follows: TGTGCCAGCAGCCCAGACACTGATCAGCCCCAGCATTTT.